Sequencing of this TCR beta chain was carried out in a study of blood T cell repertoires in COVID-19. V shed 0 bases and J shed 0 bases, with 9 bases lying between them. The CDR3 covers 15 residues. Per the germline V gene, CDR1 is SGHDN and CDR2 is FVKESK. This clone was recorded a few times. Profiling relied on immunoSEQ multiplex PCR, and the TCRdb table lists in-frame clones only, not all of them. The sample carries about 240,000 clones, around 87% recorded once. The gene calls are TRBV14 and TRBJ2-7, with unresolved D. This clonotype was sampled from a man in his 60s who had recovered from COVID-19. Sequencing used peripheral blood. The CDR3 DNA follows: TGTGCCAGCAGCCAAGATAGTCGGTACTCCTACGAGCAGTACTTC. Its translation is CASSQDSRYSYEQYF.